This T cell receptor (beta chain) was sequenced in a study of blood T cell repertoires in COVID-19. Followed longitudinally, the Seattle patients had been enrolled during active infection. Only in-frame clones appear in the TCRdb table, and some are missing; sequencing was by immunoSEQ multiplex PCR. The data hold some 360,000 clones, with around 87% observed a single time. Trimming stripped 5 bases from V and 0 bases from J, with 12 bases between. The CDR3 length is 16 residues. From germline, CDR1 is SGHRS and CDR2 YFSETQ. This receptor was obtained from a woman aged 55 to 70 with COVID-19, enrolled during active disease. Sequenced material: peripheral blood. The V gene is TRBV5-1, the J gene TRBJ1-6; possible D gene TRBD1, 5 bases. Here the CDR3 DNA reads TGCGCCAGCAGAACAGGCTCTCTCTCCTATAATTCACCCCTCCACTTT. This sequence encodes CASRTGSLSYNSPLHF.